The T cell receptor beta chain under discussion was sequenced for a study of cytomegalovirus exposure and HLA in healthy donors. Study overall: A prior study identified 110 million or so unique TCR beta sequences from about 180 million T cells. Genotyping of roughly 400 donors showed that about 79% belonged to the Caucasian-associated ancestry cluster.

Turning to this clone: Its antigen is still unknown.

Amplification used 60 Vbeta primers and 13 Jbeta primers. Libraries were prepared by immunoSEQ multiplex PCR; TCRdb keeps only in-frame clonotypes and omits some of them. Of some 180,000 clones listed, under 80% are singletons. Study-wide findings and caveats: The study put some 150 TCR beta chains on its list as cytomegalovirus-associated. In a later analysis, TCR beta V- and J-gene trimming showed a link to a missense DCLRE1C variant.

Germline V CDR1 and CDR2: SQVTM, ANQGSEA. Trimming took 5 bases from V and 0 from J; bases not matched to a gene: 4. This CDR3 contains 15 residues. Material: PBMCs. This chain uses TRBV29-1 with TRBJ2-3; 11 bases are a match to TRBD2. The sequence came from a woman aged 30 to 39 in good health and CMV-seropositive. CDR3 DNA: TGCAGCGTTCTTGGGACTAGCGGTAGCACAGATACGCAGTATTTT. Translation: CSVLGTSGSTDTQYF.